This T cell receptor beta chain was retrieved from a study of regulatory T cells in long-lasting Graves disease. Arm-PCR with iRepertoire HTBI primers amplified the CDR3 regions for these TCR beta libraries. One entry per CDR3 protein, called by TCRdb with MiXCR from the multiplex PCR reads. The table lists about 440,000 distinct CDR3 sequences, around 14% of them singletons. Indicated time point: newly diagnosed GD, antithyroid drugs for less than 3 months. Following extraction of RNA from PBMCs, that RNA was used to make the TCR library. The CDR3 covers 14 residues. Trimming took off 6 bases at V and 5 bases at J, with 16 bases between the two ends. CDR1 MGHDK and CDR2 SYGVNS come from the germline V gene. These same records also appear under a second study, on T cells in Graves' hyperthyroidism and ophthalmopathy. From that study: Exclusion criteria comprised uncontrolled infection, other autoimmune disease, pregnancy or lactation. Orbital computed tomography, thyroid ultrasound, serum thyroxine and TRAb, and clinical symptoms together informed the diagnoses. The HTBI primer set served for first-round RT-PCR of the TCR CDR3. Blood held most thyroid clonotypes expanded above 0.001 frequency.

The sequence came from a woman in her thirties with Graves disease. The chain employs TRBV25-1 and TRBJ1-1, with D perhaps matching TRBD1 (5 bases). The sample in question was peripheral blood mononuclear cells (PBMCs), obtained at new diagnosis, from a patient treated with antithyroid drugs. The CDR3 DNA reads TGTGCCAGCAGGGTCGACAGAATCCGGACTGAAGCTTTCTTT. Amino acid sequence: CASRVDRIRTEAFF.